This T cell receptor (beta chain) came from a study of cytomegalovirus exposure and HLA in healthy donors. Study conclusions and caveats: A previous analysis found most TCR beta V segments productive roughly 87% or roughly 30% of the time. A later analysis linked a missense variant in DCLRE1C to the trimming of TCR beta V and J genes. Most observed TCR sequences were rare, whereas some public TCRs were detected in many donors. A few chains linked to CMV were shown in vitro to be specific for CMV antigens.

This CDR3 has 15 residues. J lost 2 bases, V lost 2 bases, and 6 bases had no gene match. In germline, CDR1 is LGHNA, CDR2 YSLEER. This PCR relied on a set of 60 Vbeta primers and 13 Jbeta primers. Sequencing used immunoSEQ multiplex PCR; TCRdb keeps in-frame clones, though not all of them. Here the sample spans about 180,000 clones, roughly 80% being singletons. Of note for this clone: Its antigen is not identified.

This chain uses TRBV4-3 with TRBJ2-7, with TRBD1 matching 7 bases. The source material was PBMCs. The source is a male donor in good health and CMV-seronegative. The DNA for the CDR3 is TGCGCCAGCAGCCAATTTGTACAGGGGCCCTACGAGCAGTACTTC. Its translation is CASSQFVQGPYEQYF.